This TCR beta chain was obtained from a study of PD-1 blockade in classical Hodgkin lymphoma. As to time point: cycle 4 day 1 (C4D1), after 6 weeks of nivolumab. Relapses following autologous stem cell transplantation were seen in all patients, with brentuximab vedotin exposure varying. With magnetic negative selection, CD4+ T cells were purified from PBMCs that had been thawed. Germline assignment: CDR1 ENHRY and CDR2 SYGVKD. V lost 3 bases to trimming and J lost 3 bases; unmatched junction nucleotides: 13. The CDR3 totals 18 residues. Here immunoSEQ multiplex PCR was the method, and the copy in TCRdb shows in-frame clones only, minus some. The sample holds 15,000 to 20,000 clones, 75% seen once.

The sequence was obtained from a human donor with classical Hodgkin lymphoma. The input for sequencing was CD4+ T cells from blood, taken before the fourth cycle of nivolumab. This chain uses TRBV10-3 with TRBJ1-3; 8 nucleotides match TRBD1. CDR3 sequence: CAISDYPLDRVDGNTIYF. CDR3 nucleotide sequence: TGTGCCATCAGTGACTACCCACTGGACAGGGTGGATGGAAACACCATATATTTT.